This is a list of T cell receptor beta chains from one sample in a study of human T cells and chemical hapten exposure. TCRdb independently ran MiXCR on the RACE reads; one entry per CDR3 protein. Among around 100,000 distinct CDR3 sequences, roughly 9.6% were seen once, and the ten largest hold 3.5%. Here the sequenced sample was whole blood, taken in connection with sensitization to the hapten diphenylcyclopropenone (DPC). Every receptor here comes from a woman aged 40 to 50 with alopecia areata. Some clones in this sample may be carry-over from other donors' samples. Both conserved end residues are part of each CDR3. D genes are given only for firm matches. Clone size is shown for a subset of rows, as once, few, many or a class of expanded clone.

D gene: -
V gene: TRBV6-6
clone size: few
J gene: TRBJ1-5
CDR3 protein: CASSYDSYNQPQHF
CDR3 DNA: TGTGCCAGCAGTTATGACAGCTACAATCAGCCCCAGCATTTT

D gene: -
V gene: TRBV10-3
clone size: few
J gene: TRBJ1-1
CDR3 protein: CAISDGRIMNTEAFF
CDR3 DNA: TGTGCCATCAGTGACGGACGGATCATGAACACTGAAGCTTTCTTT

D gene: -
V gene: TRBV21-1
clone size: medium-sized
J gene: TRBJ2-1
CDR3 protein: CASSHGKLSSYNEQFF
CDR3 DNA: TGTGCCAGCAGCCACGGGAAGTTATCCTCCTACAATGAGCAGTTCTTC

D gene: -
V gene: TRBV7-2
clone size: many
J gene: TRBJ2-1
CDR3 protein: CASSLSHGSGEQFF
CDR3 DNA: TGTGCCAGCAGCTTATCCCATGGGTCCGGGGAGCAGTTCTTC

D gene: TRBD2
V gene: TRBV9
clone size: once
J gene: TRBJ2-3
CDR3 protein: CASSAGLAQGTDTQYF
CDR3 DNA: TGTGCCAGCAGCGCCGGACTAGCACAAGGCACAGATACGCAGTATTTT

D gene: TRBD1
V gene: TRBV2
clone size: -
J gene: TRBJ2-5
CDR3 protein: CASSPTGTQETQYF
CDR3 DNA: TGTGCCAGCAGCCCGACAGGGACCCAAGAGACCCAGTACTTC

D gene: TRBD1
V gene: TRBV5-5
clone size: few
J gene: TRBJ1-2
CDR3 protein: CASSSGQGYGYTF
CDR3 DNA: TGTGCCAGCAGCTCGGGACAGGGCTATGGCTACACCTTC

D gene: -
V gene: TRBV20-1
clone size: few
J gene: TRBJ2-7
CDR3 protein: CSARARGGNSYEQYF
CDR3 DNA: TGCAGTGCTAGAGCGAGGGGGGGGAACTCCTACGAGCAGTACTTC

D gene: -
V gene: TRBV6-5
clone size: many
J gene: TRBJ2-7
CDR3 protein: CASSYSRGPYEQYF
CDR3 DNA: TGTGCCAGCAGTTACTCGCGAGGACCCTACGAGCAGTACTTC

D gene: -
V gene: TRBV6-5
clone size: few
J gene: TRBJ2-7
CDR3 protein: CASSTTGGASSYEQYF
CDR3 DNA: TGTGCCAGCAGTACAACAGGGGGGGCGAGCTCCTACGAGCAGTACTTC

D gene: TRBD2
V gene: TRBV20-1
clone size: many
J gene: TRBJ2-7
CDR3 protein: CSAYPGLAAGEQYF
CDR3 DNA: TGCAGTGCTTATCCGGGACTAGCGGCTGGGGAGCAGTACTTC

D gene: -
V gene: TRBV18
clone size: many
J gene: TRBJ2-3
CDR3 protein: CASSPRRDTDTQYF
CDR3 DNA: TGTGCCAGCTCACCCAGGCGGGATACAGATACGCAGTATTTT

D gene: TRBD2
V gene: TRBV30
clone size: -
J gene: TRBJ2-3
CDR3 protein: CAWSLAGGPDTQYF
CDR3 DNA: TGTGCCTGGAGTCTAGCGGGAGGGCCAGATACGCAGTATTTT

D gene: TRBD2
V gene: TRBV3-1
clone size: many
J gene: TRBJ2-5
CDR3 protein: CASSPHPPSGRYKETQYF
CDR3 DNA: TGTGCCAGCAGCCCCCATCCACCCAGCGGGAGATACAAAGAGACCCAGTACTTC

D gene: -
V gene: TRBV3-1
clone size: -
J gene: TRBJ2-6
CDR3 protein: CASSASGANVLTF
CDR3 DNA: TGTGCCAGCTCCGCGTCTGGGGCCAACGTCCTGACTTTC

D gene: -
V gene: TRBV20-1
clone size: few
J gene: TRBJ2-7
CDR3 protein: CSARDSGHIYEQYF
CDR3 DNA: TGCAGTGCTAGAGATTCCGGACATATCTACGAGCAGTACTTC

D gene: -
V gene: TRBV6-6
clone size: -
J gene: TRBJ1-2
CDR3 protein: CASGGTDGYGYTF
CDR3 DNA: TGTGCCAGCGGGGGCACGGACGGCTATGGCTACACCTTC

D gene: -
V gene: TRBV5-6
clone size: many
J gene: TRBJ1-1
CDR3 protein: CASSWTGTEAFF
CDR3 DNA: TGTGCCAGCAGTTGGACGGGGACTGAAGCTTTCTTT

D gene: -
V gene: TRBV20-1
clone size: many
J gene: TRBJ1-5
CDR3 protein: CSARVGRGNQPQHF
CDR3 DNA: TGCAGTGCTAGAGTCGGCAGGGGAAATCAGCCCCAGCATTTT

D gene: TRBD1
V gene: TRBV18
clone size: few
J gene: TRBJ2-1
CDR3 protein: CASSPEQGAGSYNEQFF
CDR3 DNA: TGTGCCAGCTCACCCGAACAGGGGGCTGGGTCCTACAATGAGCAGTTCTTC

D gene: -
V gene: TRBV28
clone size: many
J gene: TRBJ1-1
CDR3 protein: CASSKANTEAFF
CDR3 DNA: TGTGCCAGCAGTAAGGCGAACACTGAAGCTTTCTTT

D gene: -
V gene: TRBV30
clone size: few
J gene: TRBJ2-7
CDR3 protein: CAWARSGLEQYF
CDR3 DNA: TGTGCCTGGGCCAGATCGGGCCTCGAGCAGTACTTC